This record concerns one TCR beta chain sequence. What it binds is not known. TCR alpha and TCR beta cDNA libraries carrying sample barcodes and UMIs were produced by 5'RACE using constant-segment primers. TCRdb redid the calling of the 5' RACE reads with MiXCR, one entry per CDR3 protein. The data show fewer than 700,000 distinct CDR3 sequences, with less than 25% seen just once and under 8.5% held by the top ten. V was pared by 11 bases and J by 1 base, with 17 bases between. The germline gives CDR1 SEHNR, CDR2 FQNEAQ (reference sequence). The length of the CDR3 is 14 residues. This entry belongs to a study of T-cell memory formation after mild COVID-19. Findings and caveats of the study: Among CD4+ contracting clones, most were CM and EM, and CD8+ ones EMRA.

V gene TRBV7-9 combines with J gene TRBJ1-2; D remains unclear. The source of this sequence is an adult woman who had mild COVID-19 (a few samples of this study predate the infection). Cell type and time point are not known. Material for sequencing was PBMCs or a T cell subset sorted from them (not recorded which). CDR3 coding DNA: TGTGCCGTGGACGCGATGCCCCATAACTATGGCTACACCTTC. Protein sequence: CAVDAMPHNYGYTF.